A selection of T cell receptor beta chains follows, all from one sample in a study of T cell clonotyping in hematopoietic cell transplantation. Clones were read by immunoSEQ multiplex PCR, and TCRdb kept only the in-frame ones, dropping some. This table holds over 15,000 clones, approximately 80% found once. The source was peripheral blood mononuclear cells, collected before stem cell transplant. All receptors derive from a man aged 55 to 70 with acute myeloid leukemia. Some clones in this sample may be carry-over from other donors' samples. CDR3s include the opening cysteine and the closing phenylalanine or tryptophan. D genes are given only for firm matches. For some rows the clone size is stated as once, few or many, or as a class when expanded; others skip it.

abundance,j_gene,v_gene,d_gene,len,CDR3aa,CDR3nt
NA,TRBJ2-1,TRBV7-2,NA,15,CASSLVVGTYNEQFF,TGTGCCAGCAGCTTAGTGGTGGGGACCTACAATGAGCAGTTCTTC
NA,TRBJ2-5,TRBV14,TRBD2,16,CASSYWTSGDQETQYF,TGTGCCAGCAGCTATTGGACTAGCGGGGACCAAGAGACCCAGTACTTC
NA,TRBJ2-5,TRBV6-6,NA,11,CASSRQETQYF,TGTGCCAGCAGCCGTCAAGAGACCCAGTACTTC
once,TRBJ2-1,TRBV6-5,NA,13,CASSLARHNEQFF,TGTGCCAGCAGCCTCGCTAGACACAATGAGCAGTTCTTC
NA,TRBJ2-7,TRBV7-2,TRBD2,16,CASSSEGASGAYEQYF,TGTGCCAGCAGCTCCGAGGGGGCTAGCGGGGCTTACGAGCAGTACTTC
NA,TRBJ1-2,TRBV6-1,TRBD1,16,CASSELGLQGAGGYTF,TGTGCCAGCAGTGAATTAGGTTTACAGGGGGCAGGTGGCTACACCTTC
NA,TRBJ2-7,TRBV4-3,NA,16,CASSQAWGAVSYEQYF,TGCGCCAGCAGCCAGGCCTGGGGAGCGGTATCCTACGAGCAGTACTTC
NA,TRBJ2-1,TRBV9,TRBD2,15,CASSYAGELYNEQFF,TGTGCCAGCAGCTACGCGGGGGAACTCTACAATGAGCAGTTCTTC
NA,TRBJ1-1,TRBV5-6,NA,14,CASSLPDWGTEAFF,TGTGCCAGCAGCTTACCGGACTGGGGCACTGAAGCTTTCTTT
NA,TRBJ2-1,TRBV5-1,TRBD1,17,CASSLGGQGAKENEQFF,TGCGCCAGCAGCTTGGGGGGACAGGGGGCAAAAGAAAATGAGCAGTTCTTC
NA,TRBJ2-5,TRBV30,NA,14,CAWSVLGSRETQYF,TGTGCCTGGAGTGTACTCGGCAGTCGGGAGACCCAGTACTTC